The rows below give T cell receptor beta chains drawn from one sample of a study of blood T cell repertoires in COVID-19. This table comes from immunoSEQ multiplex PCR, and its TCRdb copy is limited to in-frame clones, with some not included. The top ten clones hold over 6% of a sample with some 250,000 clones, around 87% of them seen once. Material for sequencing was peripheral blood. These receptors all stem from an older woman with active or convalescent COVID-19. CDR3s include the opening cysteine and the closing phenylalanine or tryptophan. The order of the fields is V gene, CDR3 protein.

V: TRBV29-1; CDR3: CSGRGGGNTIYF
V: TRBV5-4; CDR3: CASSLDIQTEETQYF
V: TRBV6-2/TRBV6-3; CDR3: CASSYSFAGGNNEQFF
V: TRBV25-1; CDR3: CASSDSGQGKAFF
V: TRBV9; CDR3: CASSVGTDYGYTF
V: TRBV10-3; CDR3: CAIRVSGGAFEQFF
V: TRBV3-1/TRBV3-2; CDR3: CASSRTEGYGYTF
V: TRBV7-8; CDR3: CASRQTGGDNQPQHF
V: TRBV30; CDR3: CAWSGTETNEKLFF
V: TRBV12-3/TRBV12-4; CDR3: CASSLTGNSPLHF
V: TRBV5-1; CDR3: CASSSIPSVLYNEQFF
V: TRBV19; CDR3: CASSGRPGQGDSGNTIYF
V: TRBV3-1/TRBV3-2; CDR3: CASSSPGGNSPLHF
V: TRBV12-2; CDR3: CASRFEAGAHNSPLHF
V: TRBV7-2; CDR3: CASSLDRMNTEAFF
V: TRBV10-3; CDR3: CATRLAGAPSSYNEQFF
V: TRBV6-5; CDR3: CASSNAGGAAGGYTF
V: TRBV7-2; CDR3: CASSLSPSRVEKLFF